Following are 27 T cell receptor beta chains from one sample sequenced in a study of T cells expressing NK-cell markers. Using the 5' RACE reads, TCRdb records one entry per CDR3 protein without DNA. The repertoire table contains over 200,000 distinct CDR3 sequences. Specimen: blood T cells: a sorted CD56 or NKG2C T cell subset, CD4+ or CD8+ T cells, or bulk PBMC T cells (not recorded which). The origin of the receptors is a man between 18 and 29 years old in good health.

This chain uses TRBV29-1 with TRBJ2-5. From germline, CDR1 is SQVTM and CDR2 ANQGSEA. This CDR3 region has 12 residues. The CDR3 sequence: CSGRYWKETQYF.

CDR3 region: CASSPQDRGLHEQYF. The chain carries TRBV18 and TRBJ2-7. The CDR3 totals 15 residues. Germline assignment: CDR1 KGHSH and CDR2 LQKENI.

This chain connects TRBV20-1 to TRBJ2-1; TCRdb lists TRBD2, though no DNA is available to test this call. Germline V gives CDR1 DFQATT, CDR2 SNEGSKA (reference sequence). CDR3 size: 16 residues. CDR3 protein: CSARLRASGPYNEQFF.

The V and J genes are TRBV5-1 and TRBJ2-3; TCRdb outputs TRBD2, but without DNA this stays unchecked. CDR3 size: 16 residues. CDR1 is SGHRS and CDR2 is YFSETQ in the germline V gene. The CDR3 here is CASSLDGLAGADTQYF.

The CDR3: CAWSAGLQQFF. The rearrangement joins TRBV30 to TRBJ2-1; TCRdb outputs TRBD2, but without DNA this stays unchecked. Germline V gives CDR1 GTSNPN, CDR2 SVGIG (reference sequence). This CDR3 region has 11 residues.

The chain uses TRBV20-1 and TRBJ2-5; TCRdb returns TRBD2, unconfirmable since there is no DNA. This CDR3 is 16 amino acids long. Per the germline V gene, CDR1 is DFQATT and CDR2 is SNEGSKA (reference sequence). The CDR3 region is CSARDPLAGGPETQYF.

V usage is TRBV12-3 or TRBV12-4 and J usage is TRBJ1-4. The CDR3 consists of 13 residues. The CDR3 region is CASSLRLSEKLFF.

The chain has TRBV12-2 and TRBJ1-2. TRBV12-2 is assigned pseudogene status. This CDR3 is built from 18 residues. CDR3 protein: CAYYRGAGMNSKDYGYTF.

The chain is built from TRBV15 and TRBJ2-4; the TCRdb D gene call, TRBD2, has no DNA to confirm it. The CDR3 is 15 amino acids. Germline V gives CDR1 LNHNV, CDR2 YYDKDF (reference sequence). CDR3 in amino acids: CATSQIVPGANIQYF.

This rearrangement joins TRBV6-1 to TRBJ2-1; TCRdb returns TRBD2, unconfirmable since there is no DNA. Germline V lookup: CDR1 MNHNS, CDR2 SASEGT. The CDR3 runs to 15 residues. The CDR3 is CASGSGSLTYNEQFF.

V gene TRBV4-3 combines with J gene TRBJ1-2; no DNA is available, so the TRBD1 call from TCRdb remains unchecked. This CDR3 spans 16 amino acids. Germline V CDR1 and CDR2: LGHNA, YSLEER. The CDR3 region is CASSPAARGSNYGYTF.

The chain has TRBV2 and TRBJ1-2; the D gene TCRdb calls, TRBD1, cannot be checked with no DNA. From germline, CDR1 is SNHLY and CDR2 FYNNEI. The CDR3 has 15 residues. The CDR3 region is CASLGDIATGYGYTF.

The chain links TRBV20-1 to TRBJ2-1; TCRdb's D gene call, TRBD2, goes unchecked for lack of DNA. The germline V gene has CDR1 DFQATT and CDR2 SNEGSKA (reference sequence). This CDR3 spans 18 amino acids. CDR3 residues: CSATGTSGRISRYNEQFF.

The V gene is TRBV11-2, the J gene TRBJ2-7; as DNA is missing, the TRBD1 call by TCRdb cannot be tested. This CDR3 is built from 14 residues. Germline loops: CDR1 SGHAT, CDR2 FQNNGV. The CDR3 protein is CASSRTGVSYEQYF. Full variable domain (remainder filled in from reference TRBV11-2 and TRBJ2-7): EAGVAQSPRYKIIEKRQSVAFWCNPISGHATLYWYQQILGQGPKLLIQFQNNGVVDDSQLPKDRFSAERLKGVDSTLKIQPAKLEDSAVYLCASSRTGVSYEQYFGPGTRLTVT.

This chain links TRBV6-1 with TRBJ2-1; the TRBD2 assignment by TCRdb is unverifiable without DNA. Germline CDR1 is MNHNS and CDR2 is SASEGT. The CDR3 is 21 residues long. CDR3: CASSEGAWGEWYPSSYNEQFF.

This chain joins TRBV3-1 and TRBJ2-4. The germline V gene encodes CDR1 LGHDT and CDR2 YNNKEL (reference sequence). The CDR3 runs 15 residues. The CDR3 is CASSQSRLAKNIQYF.

The CDR3 region is CASSLASALRVYEQYF. The chain has TRBV12-3 or TRBV12-4 and TRBJ2-7; TCRdb reports TRBD1, a call that lacks DNA to check it against. This CDR3 is 16 amino acids long.

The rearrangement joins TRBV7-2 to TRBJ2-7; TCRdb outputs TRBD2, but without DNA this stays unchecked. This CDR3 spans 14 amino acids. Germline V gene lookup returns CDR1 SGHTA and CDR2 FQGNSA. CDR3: CASSRGLPPYEQYF.

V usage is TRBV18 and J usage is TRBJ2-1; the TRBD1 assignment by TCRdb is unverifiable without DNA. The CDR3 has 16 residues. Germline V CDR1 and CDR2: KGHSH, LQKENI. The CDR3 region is CASSPPNRGDHNEQFF. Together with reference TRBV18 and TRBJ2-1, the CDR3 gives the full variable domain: NAGVMQNPRHLVRRRGQEARLRCSPMKGHSHVYWYRQLPEEGLKFMVYLQKENIIDESGMPKERFSAEFPKEGPSILRIQQVVRGDSAAYFCASSPPNRGDHNEQFFGPGTRLTVL.

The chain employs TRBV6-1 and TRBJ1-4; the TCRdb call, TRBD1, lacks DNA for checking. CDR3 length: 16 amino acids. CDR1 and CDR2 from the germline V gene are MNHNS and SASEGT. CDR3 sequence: CASSSALGQENEKLFF.

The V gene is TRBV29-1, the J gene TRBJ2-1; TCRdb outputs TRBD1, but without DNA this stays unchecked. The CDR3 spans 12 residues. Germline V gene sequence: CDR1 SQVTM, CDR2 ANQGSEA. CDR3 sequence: CSANRVGNEQFF.

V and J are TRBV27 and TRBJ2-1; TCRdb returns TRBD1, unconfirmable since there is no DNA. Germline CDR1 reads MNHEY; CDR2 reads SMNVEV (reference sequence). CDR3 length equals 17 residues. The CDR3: CASSLQDRGRFGNEQFF.

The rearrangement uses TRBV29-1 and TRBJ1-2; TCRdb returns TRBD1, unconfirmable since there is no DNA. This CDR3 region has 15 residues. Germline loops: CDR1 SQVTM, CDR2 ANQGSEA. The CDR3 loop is CSVPAQPENNYGYTF.

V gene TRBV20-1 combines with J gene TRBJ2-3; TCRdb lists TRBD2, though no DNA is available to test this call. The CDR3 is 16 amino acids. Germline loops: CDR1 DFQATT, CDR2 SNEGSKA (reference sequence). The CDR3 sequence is CSARPPGLTSTDTQYF.

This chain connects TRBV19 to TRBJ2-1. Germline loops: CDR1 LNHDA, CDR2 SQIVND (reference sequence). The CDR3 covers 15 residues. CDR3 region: CASSIERSSYNEQFF.

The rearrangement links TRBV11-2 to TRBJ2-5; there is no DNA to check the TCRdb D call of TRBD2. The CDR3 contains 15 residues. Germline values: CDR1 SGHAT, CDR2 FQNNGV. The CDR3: CASSRGLAVQETQYF.

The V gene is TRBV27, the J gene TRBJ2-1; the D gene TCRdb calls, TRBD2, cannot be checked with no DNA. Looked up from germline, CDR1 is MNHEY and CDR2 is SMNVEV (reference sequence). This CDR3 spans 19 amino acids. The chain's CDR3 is CASSHDSGTSGRAYNEQFF.